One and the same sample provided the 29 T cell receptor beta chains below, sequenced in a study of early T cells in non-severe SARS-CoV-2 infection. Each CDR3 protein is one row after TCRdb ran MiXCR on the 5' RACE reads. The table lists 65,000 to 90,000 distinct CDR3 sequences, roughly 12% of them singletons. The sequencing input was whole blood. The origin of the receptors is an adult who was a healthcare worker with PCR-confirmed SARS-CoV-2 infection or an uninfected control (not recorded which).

The CDR3 coding sequence is TGTGCCACCGGTCCCCCGCGGGGAGGTCCAGATACGCAGTATTTT. Encoded protein: CATGPPRGGPDTQYF. The rearrangement joins TRBV24-1 to TRBJ2-3; D might be TRBD2 (6 bases). Per germline, CDR1 KGHDR and CDR2 SFDVKD. The CDR3 contains 15 residues. The germline V and J ends were trimmed by 9 bases and 4 bases, with 19 bases remaining between them.

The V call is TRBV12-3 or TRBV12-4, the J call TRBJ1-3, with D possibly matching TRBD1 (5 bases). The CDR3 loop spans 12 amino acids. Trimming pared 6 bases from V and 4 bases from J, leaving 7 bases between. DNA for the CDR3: TGTGCCAGCAGGAGACAGGGAAACACCATATATTTT. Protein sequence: CASRRQGNTIYF.

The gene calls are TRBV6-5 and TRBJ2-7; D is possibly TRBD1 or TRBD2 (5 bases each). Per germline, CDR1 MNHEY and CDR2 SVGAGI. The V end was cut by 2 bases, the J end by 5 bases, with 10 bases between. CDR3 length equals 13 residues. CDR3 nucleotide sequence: TGTGCCAGCAGTTACGGGGGATACAACGAGCAGTACTTC. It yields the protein CASSYGGYNEQYF.

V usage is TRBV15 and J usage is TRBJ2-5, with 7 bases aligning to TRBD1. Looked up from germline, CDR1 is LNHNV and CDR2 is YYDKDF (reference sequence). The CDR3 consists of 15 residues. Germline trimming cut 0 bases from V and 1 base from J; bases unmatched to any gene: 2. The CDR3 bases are TGTGCCACCAGCAGAGAGGGACAGACCCAAGAGACCCAGTACTTC. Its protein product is CATSREGQTQETQYF.

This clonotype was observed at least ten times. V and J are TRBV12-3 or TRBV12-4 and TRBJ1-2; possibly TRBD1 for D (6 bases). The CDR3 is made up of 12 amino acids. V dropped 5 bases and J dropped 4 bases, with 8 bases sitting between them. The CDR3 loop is CASSRQVYGYTF. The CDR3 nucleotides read TGTGCCAGCAGTCGACAGGTCTATGGCTACACCTTC.

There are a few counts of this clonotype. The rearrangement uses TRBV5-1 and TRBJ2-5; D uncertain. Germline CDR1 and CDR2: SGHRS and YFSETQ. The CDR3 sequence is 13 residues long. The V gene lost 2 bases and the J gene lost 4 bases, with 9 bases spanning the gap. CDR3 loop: CASSFGSRETQYF. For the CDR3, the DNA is TGCGCCAGCAGCTTCGGCAGTAGAGAGACCCAGTACTTC.

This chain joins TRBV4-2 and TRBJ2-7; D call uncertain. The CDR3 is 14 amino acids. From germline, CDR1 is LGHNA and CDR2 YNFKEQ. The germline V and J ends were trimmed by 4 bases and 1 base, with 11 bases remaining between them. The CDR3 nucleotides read TGTGCCAGCAGCCGGAGTGTAATGTCCTACGAGCAGTACTTC. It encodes CASSRSVMSYEQYF.

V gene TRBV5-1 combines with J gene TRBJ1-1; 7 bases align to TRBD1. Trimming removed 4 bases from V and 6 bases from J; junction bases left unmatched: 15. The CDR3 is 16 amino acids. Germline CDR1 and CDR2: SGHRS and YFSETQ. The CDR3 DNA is TGCGCCAGCAGCCCTCTTCAGGGGACAGTGTCTCCTGAAGCTTTCTTT. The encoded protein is CASSPLQGTVSPEAFF.

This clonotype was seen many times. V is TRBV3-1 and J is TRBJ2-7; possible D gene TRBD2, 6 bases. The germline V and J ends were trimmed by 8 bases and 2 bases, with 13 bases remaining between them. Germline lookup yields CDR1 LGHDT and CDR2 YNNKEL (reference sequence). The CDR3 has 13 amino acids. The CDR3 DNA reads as TGTGCCAGCGGCCCCAGCGGGCCCTACGAGCAGTACTTC. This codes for CASGPSGPYEQYF.

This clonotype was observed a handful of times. The CDR3 sequence is CASSLDSRTDTQYF. CDR3 in DNA: TGTGCCAGCAGCTTGGATAGCCGGACAGATACGCAGTATTTT. The gene calls are TRBV11-3 and TRBJ2-3; D unresolved. Trimming removed 3 bases from V and 3 bases from J, with 10 bases in between. Germline V gene sequence: CDR1 SGHNT, CDR2 YENEEA. The CDR3 contains 14 residues.

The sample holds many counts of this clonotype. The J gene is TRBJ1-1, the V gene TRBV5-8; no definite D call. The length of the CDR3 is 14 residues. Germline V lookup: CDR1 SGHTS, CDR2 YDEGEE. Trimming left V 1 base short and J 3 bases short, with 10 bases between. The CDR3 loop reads CASSLLATYTEAFF. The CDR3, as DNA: TGTGCCAGCAGCTTGTTGGCCACCTACACTGAAGCTTTCTTT.

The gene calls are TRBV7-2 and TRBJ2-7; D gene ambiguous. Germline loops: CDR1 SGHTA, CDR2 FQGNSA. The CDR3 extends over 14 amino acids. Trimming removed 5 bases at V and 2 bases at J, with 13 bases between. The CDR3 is CASSRGPAPYEQYF. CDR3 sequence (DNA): TGTGCCAGCAGCCGTGGCCCGGCCCCCTACGAGCAGTACTTC.

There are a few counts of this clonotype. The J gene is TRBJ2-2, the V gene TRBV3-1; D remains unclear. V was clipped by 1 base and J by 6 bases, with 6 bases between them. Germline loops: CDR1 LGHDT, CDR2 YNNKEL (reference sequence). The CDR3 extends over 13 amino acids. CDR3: CASSQGAAGELFF. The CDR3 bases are TGTGCCAGCAGCCAAGGAGCAGCCGGGGAGCTGTTTTTT. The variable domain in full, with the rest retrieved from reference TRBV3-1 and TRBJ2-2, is DTAVSQTPKYLVTQMGNDKSIKCEQNLGHDTMYWYKQDSKKFLKIMFSYNNKELIINETVPNRFSPKSPDKAHLNLHINSLELGDSAVYFCASSQGAAGELFFGEGSRLTVL.

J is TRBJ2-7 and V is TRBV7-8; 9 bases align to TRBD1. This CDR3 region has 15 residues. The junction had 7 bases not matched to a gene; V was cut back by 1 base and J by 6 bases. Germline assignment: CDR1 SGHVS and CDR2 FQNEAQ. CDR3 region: CASSLVDRGRSEQYF. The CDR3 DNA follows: TGTGCCAGCAGCTTAGTAGACAGGGGGAGAAGCGAGCAGTACTTC.

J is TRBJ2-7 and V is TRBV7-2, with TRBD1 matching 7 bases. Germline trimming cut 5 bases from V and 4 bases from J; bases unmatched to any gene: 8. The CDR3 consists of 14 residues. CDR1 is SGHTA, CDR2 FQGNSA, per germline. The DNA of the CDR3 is TGTACCAGCAGCCAACAGGGGATCCCTTACGAGCAGTACTTC. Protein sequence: CTSSQQGIPYEQYF.

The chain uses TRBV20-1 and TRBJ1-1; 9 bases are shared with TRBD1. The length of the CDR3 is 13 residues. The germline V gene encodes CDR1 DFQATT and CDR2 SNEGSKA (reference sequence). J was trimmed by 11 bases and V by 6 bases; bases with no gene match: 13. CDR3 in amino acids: CSATQGALMRAFF. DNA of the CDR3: TGCAGTGCCACACAGGGGGCGCTTATGCGGGCTTTCTTT.

The CDR3 reads CSAREGVTGEAFF. CDR3 nucleotides: TGCAGTGCTAGGGAGGGGGTAACGGGTGAAGCTTTCTTT. The chain carries TRBV20-1 and TRBJ1-1, with D possibly matching TRBD1 (6 bases). This CDR3 is 13 amino acids long. Germline-derived CDR1 and CDR2 are DFQATT and SNEGSKA (reference sequence). V was trimmed by 3 bases and J by 7 bases, leaving 15 bases between them.

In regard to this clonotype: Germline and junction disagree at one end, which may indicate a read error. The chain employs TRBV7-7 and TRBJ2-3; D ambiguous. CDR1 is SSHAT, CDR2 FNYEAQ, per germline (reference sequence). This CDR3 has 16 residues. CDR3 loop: CASSLGLALGADTQYF. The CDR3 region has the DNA TGTGCTAGCAGCTTAGGCCTGGCCCTAGGCGCAGATACGCAGTATTTT.

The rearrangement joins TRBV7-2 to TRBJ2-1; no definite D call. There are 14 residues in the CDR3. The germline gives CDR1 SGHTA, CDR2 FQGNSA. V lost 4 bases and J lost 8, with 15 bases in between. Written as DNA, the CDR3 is TGTGCCAGCAGCTATCTAGGACCCACGGATGAGCAGTTCTTC. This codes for CASSYLGPTDEQFF.

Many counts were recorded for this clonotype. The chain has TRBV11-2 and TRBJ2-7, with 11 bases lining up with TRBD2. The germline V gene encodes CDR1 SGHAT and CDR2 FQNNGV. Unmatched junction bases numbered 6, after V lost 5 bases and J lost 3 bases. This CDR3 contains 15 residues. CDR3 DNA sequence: TGTGCCAGCAGCCAGACTAGCGGGGATTTCTACGAGCAGTACTTC. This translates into CASSQTSGDFYEQYF.

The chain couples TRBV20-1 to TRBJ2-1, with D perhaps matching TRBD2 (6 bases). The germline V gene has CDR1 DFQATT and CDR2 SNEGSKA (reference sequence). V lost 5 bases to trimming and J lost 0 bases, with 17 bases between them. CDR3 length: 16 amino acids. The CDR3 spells CSALRPQGGSYNEQFF. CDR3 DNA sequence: TGCAGTGCTCTCCGCCCCCAGGGAGGCTCCTACAATGAGCAGTTCTTC.

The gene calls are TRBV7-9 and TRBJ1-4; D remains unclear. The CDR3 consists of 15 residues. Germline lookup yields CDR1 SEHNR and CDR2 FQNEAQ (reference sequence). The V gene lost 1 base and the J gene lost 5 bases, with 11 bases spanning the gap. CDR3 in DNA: TGTGCCAGCAGCTTAGGAGAAGCCTCCAATGAAAAACTGTTTTTT. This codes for CASSLGEASNEKLFF.

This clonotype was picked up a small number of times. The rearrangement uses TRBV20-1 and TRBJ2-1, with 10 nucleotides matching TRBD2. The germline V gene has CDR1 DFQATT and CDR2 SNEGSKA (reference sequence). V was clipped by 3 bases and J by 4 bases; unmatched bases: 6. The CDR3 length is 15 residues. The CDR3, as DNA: TGCAGTGCTAGTTTAAGCGGGAGGGTATACAATGAGCAGTTCTTC. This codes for CSASLSGRVYNEQFF.

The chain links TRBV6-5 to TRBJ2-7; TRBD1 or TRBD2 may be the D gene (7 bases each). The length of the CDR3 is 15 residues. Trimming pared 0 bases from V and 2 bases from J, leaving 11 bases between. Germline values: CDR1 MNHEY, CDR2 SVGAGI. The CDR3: CASSYSTGRAYEQYF. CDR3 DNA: TGTGCCAGCAGTTACTCGACAGGGAGGGCCTACGAGCAGTACTTC.

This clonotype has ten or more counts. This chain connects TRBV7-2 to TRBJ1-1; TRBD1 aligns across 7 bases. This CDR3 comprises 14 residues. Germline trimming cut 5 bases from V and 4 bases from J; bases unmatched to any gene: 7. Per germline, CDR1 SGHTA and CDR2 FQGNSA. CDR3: CASSLLPGGTEAFF. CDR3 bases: TGTGCCAGCAGCCTTCTGCCAGGGGGCACTGAAGCTTTCTTT.

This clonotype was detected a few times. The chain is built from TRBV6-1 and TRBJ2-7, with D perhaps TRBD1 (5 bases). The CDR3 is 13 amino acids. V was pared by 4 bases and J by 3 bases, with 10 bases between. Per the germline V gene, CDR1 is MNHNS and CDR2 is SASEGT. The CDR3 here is CASSGGHDYEQYF. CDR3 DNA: TGTGCCAGCAGTGGAGGACACGACTACGAGCAGTACTTC.

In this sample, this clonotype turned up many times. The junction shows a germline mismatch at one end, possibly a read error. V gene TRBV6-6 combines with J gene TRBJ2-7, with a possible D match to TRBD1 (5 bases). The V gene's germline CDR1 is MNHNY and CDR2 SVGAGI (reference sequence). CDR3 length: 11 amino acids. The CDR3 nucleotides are TGTGCCAGCAGTTACCAGGGTGTGACTCAATTC. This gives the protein CASSYQGVTQF.

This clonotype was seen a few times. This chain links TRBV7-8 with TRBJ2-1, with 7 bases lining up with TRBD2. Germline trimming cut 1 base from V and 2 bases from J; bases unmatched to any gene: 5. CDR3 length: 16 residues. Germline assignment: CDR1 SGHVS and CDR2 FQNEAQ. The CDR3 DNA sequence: TGTGCCAGCAGCTTAGTCGGGAGGAGCACCTACAATGAGCAGTTCTTC. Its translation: CASSLVGRSTYNEQFF. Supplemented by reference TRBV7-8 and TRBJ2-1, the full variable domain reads GAGVSQSPRYKVAKRGQDVALRCDPISGHVSLFWYQQALGQGPEFLTYFQNEAQLDKSGLPSDRFFAERPEGSVSTLKIQRTQQEDSAVYLCASSLVGRSTYNEQFFGPGTRLTVL.

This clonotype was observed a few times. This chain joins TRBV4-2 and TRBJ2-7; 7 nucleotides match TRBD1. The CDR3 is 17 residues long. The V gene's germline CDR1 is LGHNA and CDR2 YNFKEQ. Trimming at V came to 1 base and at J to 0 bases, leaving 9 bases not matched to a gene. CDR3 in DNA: TGTGCCAGCAGCCAAGGACGTTTGGGACAGAGCTCCTACGAGCAGTACTTC. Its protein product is CASSQGRLGQSSYEQYF.